Listed below are T cell receptor beta chains from one sample, sequenced in a study of early T cells in non-severe SARS-CoV-2 infection. TCRdb fed the 5' RACE reads into MiXCR, producing one record per CDR3 protein. Among approximately 30,000 distinct CDR3 sequences, around 4.6% were seen once, and the ten largest hold 7.9%. The sample comprised whole blood. The receptors originated from an adult who was a healthcare worker with PCR-confirmed SARS-CoV-2 infection or an uninfected control (not recorded which). Each CDR3 is given with its conserved first and last residue. D genes are given only for firm matches.

j_call	d_call	v_call	cdr3_aa
TRBJ2-3	-	TRBV5-1	CASSLDRADTDTQYF
TRBJ2-1	-	TRBV6-1	CASSGTDWGDNEQFF
TRBJ1-5	-	TRBV6-1	CASNSGAGNQPQHF
TRBJ2-5	TRBD2	TRBV3-1	CASSQEHPASGGGETQYF
TRBJ2-7	-	TRBV5-1	CASSLVRSGEQYF
TRBJ1-3	-	TRBV7-2	CASSPRRNTIYF
TRBJ1-2	TRBD1	TRBV12-3/TRBV12-4	CASSATDRGKYGYTF
TRBJ2-1	TRBD2	TRBV6-2/TRBV6-3	CASSPRGVYEQFF
TRBJ1-5	TRBD1	TRBV6-2/TRBV6-3	CASSYSTRGRNQPQHF
TRBJ2-1	-	TRBV20-1	CSAATNSNEQFF
TRBJ1-2	-	TRBV10-3	CAISRDTSNYGYTF
TRBJ2-1	-	TRBV2	CASSEVQTVNEQFF
TRBJ1-2	-	TRBV7-9	CASSSTGPWGYTF
TRBJ2-1	TRBD1	TRBV9	CASSVLGQAYNEQFF
TRBJ2-3	TRBD1	TRBV5-6	CASSFTGAGTDTQYF
TRBJ1-1	-	TRBV29-1	CSVEGPGFDTEAFF
TRBJ2-7	-	TRBV20-1	CSGKGTYEQYF
TRBJ2-5	TRBD1	TRBV6-2/TRBV6-3	CASRGDRETQYF
TRBJ2-6	TRBD1	TRBV11-2	CASSHRTGGARFSGANVLTF
TRBJ2-3	-	TRBV7-8	CASSPIANLDTQYF
TRBJ2-4	TRBD1	TRBV12-3/TRBV12-4	CASSPLYGQAENIQYF
TRBJ2-7	TRBD2	TRBV6-2/TRBV6-3	CASSSASGGQYF
TRBJ2-7	-	TRBV10-3	CATEDSLAYEQYF
TRBJ2-3	-	TRBV25-1	CASSLGQGNTDTQYF
TRBJ1-2	TRBD1	TRBV27	CASSLSPGQGYYGYTF
TRBJ2-3	TRBD2	TRBV18	CASSPPGGSQYF
TRBJ1-1	TRBD1	TRBV6-6	CASNQRQGDSTEAFF
TRBJ1-1	-	TRBV5-6	CASSIPGTMNTEAFF
TRBJ1-3	-	TRBV28	CASSSPGTERNTIYF
TRBJ2-5	TRBD2	TRBV20-1	CSAPRPGTRRQETQYF
TRBJ1-1	TRBD1	TRBV10-1	CASSRSAGTGDTEAFF
TRBJ1-6	-	TRBV3-1	CASSLQAYNSPLHF
TRBJ2-2	TRBD1	TRBV6-6	CASSSGQGRTGELFF
TRBJ1-4	-	TRBV6-1	CASSVAGPNEKLFF
TRBJ1-1	-	TRBV18	CASSQDGTEAFF
TRBJ1-3	-	TRBV29-1	CSVKSSGNTIYF
TRBJ1-5	TRBD1	TRBV7-8	CASSLADDRGFSYSNQPQHF
TRBJ2-1	-	TRBV29-1	CSVEERGPYNEQFF
TRBJ1-1	-	TRBV28	CASSLGAMNTEAFF
TRBJ2-6	-	TRBV11-2	CASSLDQFSGANVLTF
TRBJ2-3	-	TRBV4-1	CASSPGTRVMGTQYF
TRBJ2-7	-	TRBV5-4	CASSLRQDSYEQYF
TRBJ2-1	-	TRBV19	CASTPSSYNEQFF
TRBJ2-1	TRBD1	TRBV10-3	CAISDVGTGDEQFF
TRBJ1-2	TRBD1	TRBV28	CASSSQQGGLYGYTF
TRBJ2-7	-	TRBV6-2/TRBV6-3	CASSPGFEQYF
TRBJ1-5	TRBD1	TRBV7-2	CASSRTGNQPQHF
TRBJ2-1	TRBD1	TRBV5-5	CASSLGQGPYNEQFF
TRBJ2-4	-	TRBV7-2	CASSPGQQGNIQYF
TRBJ1-3	-	TRBV7-6	CASSLAPGTGNTIYF
TRBJ1-4	-	TRBV5-1	CASSRETGPNEKLFF
TRBJ2-2	-	TRBV20-1	CSARSAWTNTGELFF
TRBJ2-1	TRBD2	TRBV7-3	CASSFSSGGGGEQFF
TRBJ1-1	-	TRBV7-9	CASTRQALNTEVFF
TRBJ2-7	-	TRBV20-1	CSAMGVPYEQYF